Listed here are 13 T cell receptor beta chains from one sample, sequenced in a study of glioma-infiltrating T cells after dendritic cell vaccination. The table came from immunoSEQ multiplex PCR; TCRdb's copy has only in-frame clones and leaves some out. The sample holds around 96,000 clones, 79% seen once. Sequencing was performed on blood, taken before dendritic cell vaccination. Source of these receptors: a human donor with glioblastoma.

Turning to this clone: Compared with germline, one end of the junction differs, possibly owing to a read error. The gene calls are TRBV27 and TRBJ2-1; possibly TRBD1 for D (5 bases). There are 15 residues in the CDR3. Germline V lookup: CDR1 MNHEY, CDR2 SMNVEV (reference sequence). CDR3 residues: CASSLSWGPYNEQFF. The CDR3 region has the DNA TGTGCCAGCAGCTTATCGTGGGGCCCCTACAATGAGCAGTTCTTC.

The chain has TRBV5-1 and TRBJ1-5, with TRBD1 matching 7 bases. Germline V CDR1 and CDR2: SGHRS, YFSETQ. V shed 5 bases and J 5 bases; nucleotides not matched to a gene: 7. The CDR3 is made up of 14 amino acids. This CDR3 is CASSQSTGDQPQHF. Written as DNA, the CDR3 is TGCGCCAGCAGTCAGTCAACAGGGGATCAGCCCCAGCATTTT.

The rearrangement links TRBV7-9 to TRBJ1-1; D gene unclear. Per germline, CDR1 SEHNR and CDR2 FQNEAQ (reference sequence). This CDR3 is 13 amino acids long. V was trimmed by 1 base and J by 5 bases, leaving 8 bases between them. CDR3: CASSLVEVTEAFF. The DNA for the CDR3 is TGTGCCAGCAGCTTAGTTGAGGTGACTGAAGCTTTCTTT.

The chain joins TRBV6-1 to TRBJ1-4; the D is unclear. CDR3 length equals 13 residues. The V gene lost 2 bases and the J gene lost 12 bases, with 13 bases spanning the gap. Germline V gene data show CDR1 as MNHNS and CDR2 as SASEGT. The DNA for the CDR3 is TGTGCCAGCAGTGAAATCGTTGATCTAGAACTGTTTTTT. It translates to CASSEIVDLELFF.

This clone has only one observation. The V and J genes are TRBV25-1 and TRBJ1-1; TRBD1 matches at 8 bases. The germline V gene encodes CDR1 MGHDK and CDR2 SYGVNS. This CDR3 is built from 15 residues. V gave up 8 bases and J gave up 1 base; unmatched junction bases: 9. Here the CDR3 DNA reads TGTGCCAGCCATAGTACTCAGGGGGCGAACACTGAAGCTTTCTTT. Its protein is CASHSTQGANTEAFF.

This chain links TRBV4-1 with TRBJ2-7; D might be TRBD1 (5 bases). The V end lost 2 bases, the J end lost 3 bases, and 11 bases lay between the germline ends. Germline values: CDR1 MGHRA, CDR2 YSYEKL. This CDR3 is 14 amino acids long. CDR3: CASSQPDRYYEQYF. The CDR3 DNA reads TGCGCCAGCAGCCAACCAGACAGATACTACGAGCAGTACTTC.

The V call is TRBV7-8, the J call TRBJ1-5; 8 positions match TRBD1. Trimming took 5 bases from V and 7 from J; bases not matched to a gene: 10. The germline gives CDR1 SGHVS, CDR2 FQNEAQ. This CDR3 spans 15 amino acids. DNA of the CDR3: TGTGCCAGCAGCGTATATACAGGGGGTGGGCAGCCCCAGCATTTT. It is translated as CASSVYTGGGQPQHF.

The V call is TRBV28, the J call TRBJ1-2; 9 bases are a match to TRBD1. The CDR3 extends over 16 amino acids. V shed 5 bases, J shed 3 bases, and the junction held 10 bases outside the gene matches. Per the germline V gene, CDR1 is MDHEN and CDR2 is SYDVKM. DNA of the CDR3: TGTGCCAGCAGTACGGGATACAGGGGGCGGTACTATGGCTACACCTTC. Translation gives CASSTGYRGRYYGYTF.

The chain uses TRBV7-3 and TRBJ2-1; 7 nucleotides agree with TRBD2. The CDR3 totals 15 residues. Germline CDR1 is SGHTA and CDR2 is FQGTGA. The J segment lost 8 bases and the V segment lost 4 bases, leaving 11 bases of the junction unmatched. For the CDR3, the DNA is TGTGCCAGCAGCTCCAGCGCGGGAGTAAGGGATGAGCAGTTCTTC. Its translation: CASSSSAGVRDEQFF. Variable domain in full (rest from reference TRBV7-3 and TRBJ2-1): GAGVSQTPSNKVTEKGKYVELRCDPISGHTALYWYRQSLGQGPEFLIYFQGTGAADDSGLPNDRFFAVRPEGSVSTLKIQRTERGDSAVYLCASSSSAGVRDEQFFGPGTRLTVL.

V is TRBV4-2 and J is TRBJ1-2, with TRBD1 identical over 11 bases. The CDR3 length is 16 residues. After removal of 7 bases from V and 0 bases from J, the junction contained 7 bases not matched to a gene. Germline loops: CDR1 LGHNA, CDR2 YNFKEQ. CDR3 residues: CASTRRGQGANYGYTF. The CDR3 nucleotides are TGTGCCAGCACCAGAAGGGGACAGGGGGCTAACTATGGCTACACCTTC.

This clone was detected only once. The CDR3 nucleotides are TGTGCCAGCAGTGAATTGTGGGGCGCCGGGGAGCTGTTTTTT. Translating it yields CASSELWGAGELFF. The rearrangement joins TRBV6-1 to TRBJ2-2; D might be TRBD1 (5 bases). The V gene lost 2 bases and the J gene lost 6 bases, with 10 bases spanning the gap. The CDR3 covers 14 residues. CDR1 and CDR2 (germline): MNHNS, SASEGT.

V gene TRBV5-6 combines with J gene TRBJ1-1; TRBD1 might be the D (5 bases). Germline V CDR1 and CDR2: SGHDT, YYEEEE. The CDR3 runs to 17 residues. V was cut by 0 bases and J by 0 bases, with 15 bases left in between. CDR3 in amino acids: CASSLGPAQGLNTEAFF. CDR3 bases: TGTGCCAGCAGCTTGGGACCGGCCCAGGGCCTGAACACTGAAGCTTTCTTT.

The chain joins TRBV27 to TRBJ1-1; D is possibly TRBD1 (6 bases). Per the germline V gene, CDR1 is MNHEY and CDR2 is SMNVEV (reference sequence). The CDR3 contains 15 residues. V gave up 3 bases and J gave up 5 bases, with 16 bases separating them. The CDR3 loop reads CASSLNWGHQTEAFF. The CDR3, as DNA: TGTGCCAGCAGTTTGAACTGGGGGCATCAAACTGAAGCTTTCTTT.